These 9 T cell receptor beta chains share one sample of origin, sequenced in a study of T cell clonotyping in hematopoietic cell transplantation. Some clones are missing from TCRdb's copy, which holds only in-frame ones; the method was immunoSEQ multiplex PCR. The table lists about 7,000 clones, about 39% of them singletons. Sequenced here: peripheral blood mononuclear cells, sampled 30 days after allogeneic stem cell transplant. The receptors were gathered from a female patient between 55 and 75 years old who had an allogeneic stem cell transplant, so the T cells may come from the graft donor. Some clones in this sample may be carry-over from other donors' samples.

Remarks on this clone: One end of the junction is discordant with germline, which a read error may explain. The rearrangement uses TRBV5-6 and TRBJ1-2, with D possibly TRBD1 on 5 matching bases. The CDR3 has 12 residues. CDR1 is SGHDT, CDR2 YYEEEE, per germline. The CDR3 loop reads CASSLEGRGTPF. CDR3 in DNA: TGTGCCAGCAGCTTGGAGGGTAGGGGTACTCCCTTC.

The chain combines TRBV9 with TRBJ2-1; no clear D gene. The CDR3 is 15 residues long. Trimming took 5 bases from V and 0 from J, leaving 12 bases between them. CDR1 SGDLS and CDR2 YYNGEE come from the germline V gene. The CDR3 DNA follows: TGTGCCAGCAGTATAAGTCGTACCTCCTACAATGAGCAGTTCTTC. Amino acids: CASSISRTSYNEQFF.

This clone was seen a few times. In DNA form, the CDR3 reads TGTGCCAGCAGTGCTCGATGGATGGAGACCCAGTACTTC. As protein: CASSARWMETQYF. V usage is TRBV27 and J usage is TRBJ2-5; D is unclear. CDR1 MNHEY and CDR2 SMNVEV come from the germline V gene (reference sequence). Trimming took off 5 bases at V and 5 bases at J, with 12 bases between the two ends. The CDR3 consists of 13 residues.

The chain carries TRBV5-6 and TRBJ2-7; D tentatively reads TRBD1 or TRBD2 (5 bases each). V lost 6 bases and J lost 2, with 15 bases in between. CDR1 SGHDT and CDR2 YYEEEE come from the germline V gene. The CDR3 has 14 residues. The CDR3 sequence is CASTPEGEPYEQYF. The CDR3 nucleotides are TGTGCCAGCACCCCGGAAGGGGAGCCCTACGAGCAGTACTTC.

The V call is TRBV5-6, the J call TRBJ2-7; a weak D match, TRBD2 (6 bases). The CDR3 length is 13 residues. The germline gives CDR1 SGHDT, CDR2 YYEEEE. V was cut by 3 bases and J by 7 bases, with 14 bases left in between. This CDR3 reads CASSSDLAGEQYF. CDR3 in DNA: TGTGCCAGCAGCTCCGATTTGGCGGGGGAGCAGTACTTC.

The chain has TRBV6-6 and TRBJ2-7, with 7 bases lining up with TRBD1. CDR1 and CDR2 from the germline V gene are MNHNY and SVGAGI (reference sequence). This CDR3 has 15 amino acids. V lost 0 bases and J lost 5; bases outside the gene matches: 7. This CDR3 is CASSYSRQGSNEQYF. CDR3 nucleotides: TGTGCCAGCAGTTACTCAAGACAGGGATCCAACGAGCAGTACTTC.

This sequence joins TRBV30 and TRBJ1-5, with D unclear. Germline CDR1 is GTSNPN and CDR2 is SVGIG (reference sequence). V gave up 3 bases and J gave up 5 bases, with 8 bases separating them. The CDR3 runs to 12 residues. The CDR3 loop is CAWSINHQPQHF. The CDR3 DNA reads as TGTGCCTGGAGCATAAATCATCAGCCCCAGCATTTT.

This clone was observed a few times. The chain couples TRBV30 to TRBJ1-1; the D gene is possibly TRBD1 (5 bases). The CDR3 covers 13 residues. The ends were cut back, 4 bases at V and 3 bases at J, with 12 bases in the middle. Germline V lookup: CDR1 GTSNPN, CDR2 SVGIG (reference sequence). The CDR3 DNA follows: TGTGCCTGGATGGACAACGAGTACACTGAAGCTTTCTTT. It is translated as CAWMDNEYTEAFF. Looking up the rest from reference TRBV30 and TRBJ1-1 gives the full variable domain: SQTIHQWPATLVQPVGSPLSLECTVEGTSNPNLYWYRQAAGRGLQLLFYSVGIGQISSEVPQNLSASRPQDRQFILSSKKLLLSDSGFYLCAWMDNEYTEAFFGQGTRLTVV.

The rearrangement uses TRBV29-1 and TRBJ1-2; no reliable D call. The CDR3 is 12 residues long. V was shortened by 5 bases and J by 7 bases, with 14 bases between the two germline ends. Germline V CDR1 and CDR2: SQVTM, ANQGSEA. The CDR3, as DNA: TGCAGCGTTCCTGCTAGGCTGGCTGGCTACACCTTC. It yields the protein CSVPARLAGYTF.